What follows is one TCR beta chain and its context. Clones were sequenced by immunoSEQ multiplex PCR, and TCRdb holds only the in-frame ones, with some missing. The sample holds 25,000 to 30,000 clones, 75% to 85% seen once. The sample is drawn from a study of OX40 agonist ivuxolimab in advanced cancers. Germline V gene data show CDR1 as MNHEY and CDR2 as SVGAGI. Deletions cut 6 bases from V and 4 bases from J, with 13 bases between. The CDR3 consists of 13 residues. This material consisted of CD4+ or CD8+ T cells sorted from blood, taken in a trial of the OX40 agonist ivuxolimab. The TCR was taken from an adult with an advanced solid tumor such as melanoma, head and neck, liver or kidney cancer. The chain is built from TRBV6-5 and TRBJ2-7; D remains ambiguous. This chain's CDR3 is CASRFGDGYEQYF. CDR3 DNA: TGTGCCAGCAGATTCGGCGACGGGTACGAGCAGTACTTC.